The 27 T cell receptor beta chains listed next were all sequenced from one sample in a study of cytomegalovirus exposure and HLA in healthy donors. PCR was performed using 60 Vbeta and 13 Jbeta primers. Sequenced by immunoSEQ multiplex PCR; TCRdb stores in-frame clones only, minus some. The sample has more than 200,000 clones, more than 60% seen once. Material: PBMCs. The receptor set was obtained from a girl under 10 years old in good health and CMV-seronegative.

CDR3 sequence reads: CSAPNPEAFF. The CDR3 bases are TGCAGTGCTCCAAATCCTGAAGCTTTCTTT. V and J are TRBV20-1 and TRBJ1-1; D uncertain. Trimming took 5 bases from V and 6 from J, leaving 7 bases between them. The CDR3 runs 10 residues. Germline V gene sequence: CDR1 DFQATT, CDR2 SNEGSKA (reference sequence).

The V and J genes are TRBV7-2 and TRBJ2-2; 9 bases are shared with TRBD2. V was clipped by 6 bases and J by 2 bases; unmatched bases: 4. The CDR3 extends over 15 amino acids. Looked up from germline, CDR1 is SGHTA and CDR2 is FQGNSA. The CDR3 DNA reads TGTGCCAGCAGACTTAGCGGGGGTAACACCGGGGAGCTGTTTTTT. Translating gives CASRLSGGNTGELFF.

This clone showed up just a few times. The V gene is TRBV7-9, the J gene TRBJ1-1; D is unresolved. V lost 0 bases and J lost 4, with 18 bases in between. Germline V CDR1 and CDR2: SEHNR, FQNEAQ (reference sequence). This CDR3 is built from 17 residues. The CDR3, as DNA: TGTGCCAGCAGCTTAGCGCATGTGGAGGCTTGGTTCACTGAAGCTTTCTTT. Protein sequence: CASSLAHVEAWFTEAFF. The full variable domain, its missing parts supplied by reference TRBV7-9 and TRBJ1-1, is DTGVSQNPRHKITKRGQNVTFRCDPISEHNRLYWYRQTLGQGPEFLTYFQNEAQLEKSRLLSDRFSAERPKGSFSTLEIQRTEQGDSAMYLCASSLAHVEAWFTEAFFGQGTRLTVV.

CDR3 sequence reads: CASSTWITSLGGDEQYF. The CDR3 nucleotides read TGTGCCAGCAGCACTTGGATAACTAGCTTGGGCGGGGACGAGCAGTACTTC. The chain couples TRBV5-4 to TRBJ2-7, with D tentatively TRBD2 (6 bases). Germline lookup yields CDR1 SGHNT and CDR2 YYREEE (reference sequence). V lost 4 bases and J 5 bases, leaving 25 bases between the germline ends. The CDR3 is 17 residues long.

The chain uses TRBV10-3 and TRBJ1-1, with D possibly TRBD1 on 5 matching bases. The germline V gene has CDR1 ENHRY and CDR2 SYGVKD. CDR3 size: 11 residues. V was pared by 6 bases and J by 5 bases, with 7 bases between. This chain's CDR3 is CAIRDRTEAFF. CDR3 in DNA: TGTGCCATCAGAGACAGAACTGAAGCTTTCTTT.

J is TRBJ1-6 and V is TRBV5-6; D remains ambiguous. V was clipped by 2 bases and J by 9 bases, with 9 bases between them. The CDR3 is made up of 13 amino acids. The V gene's germline CDR1 is SGHDT and CDR2 YYEEEE. The CDR3 loop reads CASSFQSGSPLHF. In DNA, the CDR3 is TGTGCCAGCAGCTTCCAGTCGGGTTCACCCCTCCACTTT.

This clone was picked up a small number of times. V is TRBV29-1 and J is TRBJ1-3; 9 bases match TRBD1. The J segment lost 1 base and the V segment lost 0 bases, leaving 4 bases of the junction unmatched. This CDR3 comprises 16 residues. Germline CDR1 SQVTM, CDR2 ANQGSEA. The CDR3 DNA reads as TGCAGCGTTGAAGATCGGGGACAGGGTTCTGGAAACACCATATATTTT. Translated, it gives CSVEDRGQGSGNTIYF.

This chain links TRBV6-1 with TRBJ1-5; TRBD1 matches at 7 bases. V trimming: 9 bases; J trimming: 1 base; junction bases outside the gene matches: 9. This CDR3 spans 15 amino acids. CDR1 is MNHNS, CDR2 SASEGT, per germline. The DNA for the CDR3 is TGTGCCAGTTACTTGAACAGGGGAAGCAATCAGCCCCAGCATTTT. Translated, it gives CASYLNRGSNQPQHF.

This chain uses TRBV7-8 with TRBJ1-3; 8 bases align to TRBD1. The CDR3 loop spans 18 amino acids. V shed 5 bases, J shed 1 base, and the junction held 13 bases outside the gene matches. Per germline, CDR1 SGHVS and CDR2 FQNEAQ. The CDR3 DNA follows: TGTGCCAGCAGCCCTCTATCGGGTCAGGGGGCTTCTGGAAACACCATATATTTT. It translates to CASSPLSGQGASGNTIYF.

This clone turned up a few times. The rearrangement joins TRBV2 to TRBJ1-5; D is possibly TRBD1 (6 bases). The CDR3 consists of 14 residues. V lost 5 bases, J lost 5 bases, and 13 bases lay in between. The V gene's germline CDR1 is SNHLY and CDR2 FYNNEI. The CDR3 spells CASSYRVGDQPQHF. Here the CDR3 DNA reads TGTGCCAGCAGTTACAGGGTGGGCGATCAGCCCCAGCATTTT.

The chain carries TRBV18 and TRBJ1-5, with D hard to call. CDR3 length equals 15 residues. V lost 0 bases, J lost 5 bases, and 11 bases lay in between. Germline V CDR1 and CDR2: KGHSH, LQKENI. CDR3 region: CASSPPGRQDQPQHF. CDR3 sequence (DNA): TGTGCCAGCTCACCACCGGGGAGGCAAGATCAGCCCCAGCATTTT.

V gene TRBV19 combines with J gene TRBJ2-2; possibly TRBD2 for D (7 bases). V lost 3 bases to trimming and J lost 6 bases, with 14 bases between them. The CDR3 totals 15 residues. Germline V gives CDR1 LNHDA, CDR2 SQIVND (reference sequence). CDR3 in amino acids: CASSISRGGSGELFF. The CDR3 bases are TGTGCCAGTAGTATCAGCAGGGGAGGGTCCGGGGAGCTGTTTTTT. Drawing the rest from reference TRBV19 and TRBJ2-2, the complete variable domain is DGGITQSPKYLFRKEGQNVTLSCEQNLNHDAMYWYRQDPGQGLRLIYYSQIVNDFQKGDIAEGYSVSREKKESFPLTVTSAQKNPTAFYLCASSISRGGSGELFFGEGSRLTVL.

The chain employs TRBV29-1 and TRBJ1-1, with 11 bases that match TRBD1. J lost 5 bases, V lost 4 bases, and 3 bases had no gene match. This CDR3 spans 13 amino acids. Germline CDR1 SQVTM, CDR2 ANQGSEA. CDR3 bases: TGCAGCGTTGTTGGGACAGGGGGGACTGAAGCTTTCTTT. Translation: CSVVGTGGTEAFF.

The V call is TRBV5-6, the J call TRBJ1-3; maybe TRBD1 (5 bases). Trimming took off 4 bases at V and 1 base at J, with 6 bases between the two ends. The CDR3 is 13 residues long. CDR1 and CDR2 (germline): SGHDT, YYEEEE. CDR3 nucleotide sequence: TGTGCCAGCAGCCCAGGGTCTGGAAACACCATATATTTT. As protein: CASSPGSGNTIYF.

This rearrangement joins TRBV19 to TRBJ2-7; possible D gene TRBD2, 6 bases. Trimming took 5 bases from V and 3 from J, leaving 14 bases between them. The V gene's germline CDR1 is LNHDA and CDR2 SQIVND (reference sequence). The CDR3 extends over 14 amino acids. CDR3 sequence reads: CASSYLGTDYEQYF. Here the CDR3 DNA reads TGTGCCAGTAGTTACCTCGGGACTGACTACGAGCAGTACTTC. Together with reference TRBV19 and TRBJ2-7, the CDR3 gives the full variable domain: DGGITQSPKYLFRKEGQNVTLSCEQNLNHDAMYWYRQDPGQGLRLIYYSQIVNDFQKGDIAEGYSVSREKKESFPLTVTSAQKNPTAFYLCASSYLGTDYEQYFGPGTRLTVT.

This chain joins TRBV19 and TRBJ1-2; no clear D. This CDR3 has 12 residues. Trimming removed 2 bases at V and 6 bases at J, with 7 bases between. The germline V gene has CDR1 LNHDA and CDR2 SQIVND (reference sequence). The CDR3 protein is CASSIPGDGYTF. The CDR3 region has the DNA TGTGCCAGTAGTATACCGGGAGATGGCTACACCTTC.

This clone was picked up one time. The genes are TRBV15 and TRBJ2-1; D is perhaps TRBD1 (6 bases). V dropped 0 bases and J dropped 5 bases, with 20 bases sitting between them. The CDR3 runs to 18 residues. Germline V lookup: CDR1 LNHNV, CDR2 YYDKDF (reference sequence). CDR3 residues: CATSRDRTVPLGNNEQFF. CDR3 nucleotide sequence: TGTGCCACCAGCAGAGACCGGACAGTTCCCTTGGGGAACAATGAGCAGTTCTTC.

This chain joins TRBV27 and TRBJ2-3; possibly TRBD1 for D (6 bases). CDR3 length: 12 amino acids. The germline CDR1 and CDR2 sequences are MNHEY and SMNVEV (reference sequence). Trimming removed 6 bases from V and 6 bases from J, with 10 bases in between. The CDR3 sequence is CASRTGRDTQYF. Written as DNA, the CDR3 is TGTGCCAGCAGAACAGGGCGGGATACGCAGTATTTT.

V usage is TRBV10-2 and J usage is TRBJ1-4, with D uncertain. Trimming shortened V by 6 bases and J by 7 bases, and 15 bases separated the two germline ends. Germline V gene lookup returns CDR1 WSHSY and CDR2 SAAADI. This CDR3 spans 14 amino acids. The CDR3 DNA sequence: TGCGCCAGCAGGCCCGGAGGGCGAGGTGAAAAACTGTTTTTT. Its translation: CASRPGGRGEKLFF.

This clone was seen a handful of times. This sequence joins TRBV4-1 and TRBJ1-1, with 11 bases aligning to TRBD1. The germline V gene encodes CDR1 MGHRA and CDR2 YSYEKL. The CDR3 is 16 amino acids. V was clipped by 1 base and J by 1 base; unmatched bases: 2. CDR3 nucleotides: TGCGCCAGCAGCCAAGCCGGACAGGGGGCGAACACTGAAGCTTTCTTT. Protein sequence: CASSQAGQGANTEAFF.

The chain has TRBV5-5 and TRBJ2-7; TRBD1 aligns across 9 bases. V shed 3 bases and J 3 bases; nucleotides not matched to a gene: 4. Germline CDR1 is SGHKS and CDR2 is YYEKEE (reference sequence). The CDR3 runs to 14 residues. The CDR3 protein is CASSSGTGIYEQYF. Here the CDR3 DNA reads TGTGCCAGCAGCTCCGGGACAGGGATCTACGAGCAGTACTTC.

This clone was counted a few times. The chain links TRBV27 to TRBJ1-4, with TRBD1 as a possible D gene (5 bases). CDR3 length: 12 residues. Deletions cut 8 bases from V and 5 bases from J, with 9 bases between. CDR1 is MNHEY, CDR2 SMNVEV, per germline (reference sequence). The CDR3 region is CASGAGNEKLFF. Written as DNA, the CDR3 is TGTGCCAGCGGGGCAGGGAATGAAAAACTGTTTTTT.

The chain's CDR3 is CASSLYRTEAFF. In nucleotides, the CDR3 is TGTGCCAGCAGCCTCTATCGGACTGAAGCTTTCTTT. V gene TRBV2 combines with J gene TRBJ1-1; no clear D. Germline CDR1 SNHLY, CDR2 FYNNEI. This CDR3 region has 12 residues. V was trimmed by 6 bases and J by 5 bases, leaving 10 bases between them.

In this sample, this clone turned up a few times. The chain couples TRBV6-1 to TRBJ2-5; D possibly corresponds to TRBD2 (6 bases). CDR3 size: 15 residues. Trimming left V 2 bases short and J 3 bases short, with 13 bases between. Germline lookup yields CDR1 MNHNS and CDR2 SASEGT. The CDR3 protein is CASSERRGNEETQYF. The CDR3 DNA follows: TGTGCCAGCAGTGAAAGGCGGGGAAATGAAGAGACCCAGTACTTC.

The chain combines TRBV5-6 with TRBJ1-5; D call uncertain. Germline V lookup: CDR1 SGHDT, CDR2 YYEEEE. Trimming stripped 1 base from V and 0 bases from J, with 17 bases between. The CDR3 is 18 residues long. The CDR3 DNA reads as TGTGCCAGCAGCTTGTTGGTAGAGGGAAGACTTAGCAATCAGCCCCAGCATTTT. Translated, it gives CASSLLVEGRLSNQPQHF.

The chain couples TRBV7-8 to TRBJ1-1; no clear D gene. The CDR3 totals 15 residues. CDR1 and CDR2 from the germline V gene are SGHVS and FQNEAQ. The ends were cut back, 4 bases at V and 0 bases at J, with 12 bases in the middle. CDR3 bases: TGTGCCAGCAGCTCACCGGCGGTCTTGAACACTGAAGCTTTCTTT. Translated, it gives CASSSPAVLNTEAFF.

This chain joins TRBV5-8 and TRBJ1-1, with no clear D. CDR3 size: 13 residues. Per germline, CDR1 SGHTS and CDR2 YDEGEE. Trimming took 2 bases from V and 0 from J, leaving 5 bases between them. CDR3 loop: CASSFPVNTEAFF. In DNA form, the CDR3 reads TGTGCCAGCAGCTTTCCGGTGAACACTGAAGCTTTCTTT.